This is a list of T cell receptor beta chains from one sample in a study of blood T cell repertoires in COVID-19. Data came from immunoSEQ multiplex PCR; TCRdb stores just in-frame clones and leaves some out. The sample has 200,000 or so clones, 70% to 90% seen once. Material for sequencing was peripheral blood. The source of these receptors is a human donor with active or convalescent COVID-19. The donor label of this sample is uncertain. CDR3s include the opening cysteine and the closing phenylalanine or tryptophan. The D gene is left open where the match is weak. For some rows the clone size is stated as once, few or many, or as a class when expanded; others skip it.

TRBJ1-2,NA,TRBV6-5,NA,TGTGCCAGCAGGACGACGGCAGGGGCCTATGGCTACACCTTC,CASRTTAGAYGYTF
TRBJ1-1,NA,TRBV27,TRBD1,TGTGCCAGCAGTTTAAGGGGGACAGCCCAAGCTTTCTTT,CASSLRGTAQAFF
TRBJ2-3,NA,TRBV5-6,TRBD2,TGTGCCAGCAGCTTGATTAGCGGGGGCACAGATACGCAGTATTTT,CASSLISGGTDTQYF
TRBJ2-7,NA,TRBV9,NA,TGTGCCAGCAGCGTAGGGGCAGCTCCTGAGTACGAGCAGTACTTC,CASSVGAAPEYEQYF
TRBJ1-2,NA,TRBV9,TRBD1,TGTGCCAGCAGCGTCGGACAGGGTAAAAACTATGGCTACACCTTC,CASSVGQGKNYGYTF
TRBJ1-3,NA,TRBV3-1/TRBV3-2,TRBD1,TGTGCCAGCAGCCAGAGGTCAGGGGGCTTCGGAAACACCATATATTTT,CASSQRSGGFGNTIYF
TRBJ1-3,once,TRBV13,NA,TGTGCCAGCAGCTTAGTAAGTGGCCCCCCAAAGTCCAGAAACACCATATATTTT,CASSLVSGPPKSRNTIYF
TRBJ1-2,NA,TRBV7-9,TRBD1,TGTGCCAGCAGTTCCGGACAGGGGACCTATGGCTACACCTTC,CASSSGQGTYGYTF
TRBJ2-1,NA,TRBV11-3,TRBD2,TGTGCCAGCAGCTTAGATACCGGACTAGCGGCCTACAATGAGCAGTTCTTC,CASSLDTGLAAYNEQFF
TRBJ2-1,NA,TRBV7-7,TRBD2,TGTGCCAGCAGCCGTCTCGGTGCGGGGGGCTACAATGAGCAGTTCTTC,CASSRLGAGGYNEQFF
TRBJ1-6,NA,TRBV9,NA,TGTGCCAGCAGCGTAGATACGGTCGCCTCACCCCTCCACTTT,CASSVDTVASPLHF
TRBJ1-2,NA,TRBV24-1,TRBD1,TGTGCCACCAGTGCCGCGGACAGGAACTATGGCTACACCTTC,CATSAADRNYGYTF
TRBJ1-5,NA,TRBV7-2,TRBD1,TGTGCCAGCAGCTCACAGGGGCGAGGACAGCCCCAGCATTTT,CASSSQGRGQPQHF
TRBJ2-3,NA,TRBV2,TRBD2,TGTGCCAGCCGAATGTTTCTAGCGGGAGGCTCAGATACGCAGTATTTT,CASRMFLAGGSDTQYF
TRBJ1-1,NA,TRBV7-3,NA,TGTGCCAGCAGCTTAGATAAGGGGCGACAGGCTTTCTTT,CASSLDKGRQAFF
TRBJ2-7,NA,TRBV7-9,NA,TGTGCCAGCAGCTTGGCCGGGGAGGAGGAGCAGTACTTC,CASSLAGEEEQYF
TRBJ2-5,NA,TRBV5-4,TRBD1,TGTGCCAGCAGGACGACAGGGGGCATGGAGACCCAGTACTTC,CASRTTGGMETQYF
TRBJ2-2,NA,TRBV5-1,NA,TGCGCCAGCAGCTTAACGAGGGGCACTTTCAAGGGGGCGAACACCGGGGAGCTGTTTTTT,CASSLTRGTFKGANTGELFF
TRBJ2-7,NA,TRBV5-4,NA,TGTGCCAGCAGCTTGGGGGGAGGAAGCTACGAGCAGTACTTC,CASSLGGGSYEQYF
TRBJ1-2,NA,TRBV18,NA,TGTGCCAGCTCACGGGCGGAGGCTAACTATGGCTACACCTTC,CASSRAEANYGYTF
TRBJ1-5,NA,TRBV21-1,NA,TGTGCCAGCACCAATATAAGGGACAGATATTGCAATCAGCCCCAGCATTTT,CASTNIRDRYCNQPQHF
TRBJ2-1,NA,TRBV7-3,NA,TGTGCCAGCAGCCGACTAGGGCAAAGGGATGAGCAGTTCTTC,CASSRLGQRDEQFF
TRBJ2-1,NA,TRBV5-4,TRBD2,TGTGCCAGCAGTTTACTAACTAGCGGGATACGAAGTGAGCAGTTCTTC,CASSLLTSGIRSEQFF
TRBJ1-5,NA,TRBV30,TRBD1,TGTGCCTGTACCAAGGGGGACAGGGATCAGCCCCAGCATTTT,CACTKGDRDQPQHF
TRBJ2-5,NA,TRBV15,TRBD2,TGTGCCACCAGCGAAATGTCCCCGGGACTAGCAGGAGGAGAGACCCAGTACTTC,CATSEMSPGLAGGETQYF
TRBJ2-1,NA,TRBV6-2/TRBV6-3,TRBD2,TGTGCCAGCAGTTACCCGGGGCTAGCGGGGGGGCTTGGTCAGTTCTTC,CASSYPGLAGGLGQFF
TRBJ1-1,NA,TRBV30,NA,TGTGCCTGGAGTCCCCCGGGGGAGGCTTTCTTT,CAWSPPGEAFF
TRBJ2-3,NA,TRBV5-1,TRBD2,TGCGCCAGCAGCTTGGGACTAGCGGGACCTAGCACAGATACGCAGTATTTT,CASSLGLAGPSTDTQYF
TRBJ1-1,NA,TRBV4-3,NA,TGCGCCAGCAGCCAAGATAATACCCCCCGGGCTTTCTTT,CASSQDNTPRAFF
TRBJ1-2,NA,TRBV5-1,NA,TGCGCCAGCAGCTTGGGGCAAGGGGGAGGCTACACCTTC,CASSLGQGGGYTF
TRBJ1-3,NA,TRBV18,NA,TGTGCCAGCTCGCAATGGACTGGGGACACCATATATTTT,CASSQWTGDTIYF
TRBJ2-1,NA,TRBV7-2,TRBD2,TGTGCCAGCAGCTTAGCGGCTAGCGGGGGGGTATACAATGAGCAGTTCTTC,CASSLAASGGVYNEQFF
TRBJ2-7,once,TRBV7-2,NA,TGTGCCAGCAGCTTAGCGCCGAGGACCAACTTTGGGGCGGACAGCTACGAGCAGTACTTC,CASSLAPRTNFGADSYEQYF
TRBJ1-5,few,TRBV2,NA,TGTGCCAGCGGGCCATACAGGGCCCAGCCCCAGCATTTT,CASGPYRAQPQHF
TRBJ1-6,NA,TRBV7-9,NA,TGTGCCAGCAGCTTGGGAGGGTCACCCCTCCACTTT,CASSLGGSPLHF
TRBJ1-2,few,TRBV19,NA,TGTGCCAGTAGTCCTCAGGGGCGAGGTAACTATGGCTACACCTTC,CASSPQGRGNYGYTF
TRBJ2-7,NA,TRBV5-1,NA,TGCGCCAGCAGCTTGGCGGACAGATCCTACGAGCAGTACTTC,CASSLADRSYEQYF
TRBJ2-6,NA,TRBV5-6,NA,TGTGCCAGCAGCTTGGGAGCGACCGGGGCCAACGTCCTGACTTTC,CASSLGATGANVLTF
TRBJ1-2,NA,TRBV7-7,TRBD1,TGTGCCAGCAGCCTGAACAGGACAGGCATAAGTAACTATGGCTACACCTTC,CASSLNRTGISNYGYTF
TRBJ2-7,NA,TRBV7-2,TRBD1,TGTGCCAGCAGCCGGGACAGGTTGTACGAGCAGTACTTC,CASSRDRLYEQYF